Sequencing of this TCR beta chain was carried out in a study of T cells after yellow fever vaccination (dated by TCRdb to the late 2010s). Notes on the research overall: The SMART-Seq v4 Ultra Low Input RNA kit was used to prepare libraries from fractions with low cell numbers. To follow T-cell clones before and after both primary and booster YFV17D yellow fever vaccination, bulk TCR alpha and beta repertoires underwent longitudinal sequencing. The cohort comprised two healthy male donors, one aged 18 to 29 and one aged 30 to 39 years. Blood was collected at multiple timepoints before and after primary and secondary immunization, and bulk PBMC replicates and cell subsets were isolated.

The sequencer listed for this sample is Illumina NovaSeq 6000. TCR cDNA was synthesized by 5'RACE template switching, which introduced a universal primer site and unique molecular identifiers. Priming for cDNA synthesis came from both the TCR alpha and TCR beta constant segments. Library amplification involved two PCR steps, and the second step added sample barcodes and sequencing adapters. Sequencing of the libraries was done on either Illumina HiSeq 2500 (2x100 bp) or NovaSeq (2x150 bp). Per the source publication's procedure: Reads were demultiplexed and collapsed into UMI consensus sequences with MIGEC, and V(D)J alignment was performed with MiXCR. Vaccine-responding clonotypes were identified with edgeR using replicate PBMC samples, with FDR below 0.01 and a log2 fold change above 5 up to day 15 being required. CD4 or CD8 identity was assigned to each bulk clonotype according to whether the clonotype was present at higher abundance in the sequenced CD4 repertoire or the sequenced CD8 repertoire. TCRdb applied fastp at Q25 and MiXCR to the public reads, then kept only in-frame beta chains. Each CDR3 protein appears once, grouped with its most common genes and DNA. The V and J calls, along with clone size, are taken from TCRdb and not from the paper's own processing. Present in this sample are 300,000 to 350,000 distinct CDR3 sequences, over 8.5% of which were seen just once. About 3.5% of the sample comes from the top ten.

Points on this clonotype: Its specific antigen is unknown. It has no much larger one-base neighbor in the sample; base qualities were not kept.

The sample's treatment or condition label, in plain terms: live attenuated yellow fever vaccine strain. A standard Ficoll-Paque protocol was used to isolate PBMCs from peripheral blood. CD4 and CD8 T-cell fractions were isolated with Dynabeads CD4 and CD8 positive selection kits. RNA was extracted with TriZol from bulk PBMCs, CD4 and CD8 fractions, and dextramer-positive and dextramer-negative fractions. The paper as a whole reports these results and caveats: Most clones expanded after primary vaccination were re-detected after the booster (about 96% of CD4 and approximately 89% of CD8), suggesting broad memory maintenance. Only a couple of donors were included in the study, so the extent to which the findings can be generalized is limited. A small fraction of clonotypes appeared in both the CD4 and CD8 compartments, likely as a result of convergent recombination. The secondary T-cell response was weaker than the primary response but faster, peaking on day 5 instead of day 15. Because abundant contaminating clonotypes from the bulk population could be contained in FACS-sorted repertoires, computational filtering was required.

The CDR3, cysteine through phenylalanine, is 16 amino acids long. CDR3 DNA only is kept here, 48 bases in frame from base 1. CDR1 and CDR2 (MNHEY, SVGEGT) derive from the germline V gene. The V and J ends are trimmed by 2 bases and 3 bases, leaving 15 bases between them. Sequencing used CD4+ T cells sorted from PBMCs, obtained 45 days after the yellow fever booster vaccination. The clonotype comes from a man aged 18 to 29 who received the YFV17D yellow fever vaccine. The rearranged segments are TRBV6-2 or TRBV6-3 and TRBJ2-3, with a tentative D gene TRBD1 over 7 matching bases. This receptor has the CDR3 CASSYEGGAGTDTQYF. In nucleotides, the sequence is TGTGCCAGCAGTTACGAAGGGGGCGCGGGAACAGATACGCAGTATTTT.